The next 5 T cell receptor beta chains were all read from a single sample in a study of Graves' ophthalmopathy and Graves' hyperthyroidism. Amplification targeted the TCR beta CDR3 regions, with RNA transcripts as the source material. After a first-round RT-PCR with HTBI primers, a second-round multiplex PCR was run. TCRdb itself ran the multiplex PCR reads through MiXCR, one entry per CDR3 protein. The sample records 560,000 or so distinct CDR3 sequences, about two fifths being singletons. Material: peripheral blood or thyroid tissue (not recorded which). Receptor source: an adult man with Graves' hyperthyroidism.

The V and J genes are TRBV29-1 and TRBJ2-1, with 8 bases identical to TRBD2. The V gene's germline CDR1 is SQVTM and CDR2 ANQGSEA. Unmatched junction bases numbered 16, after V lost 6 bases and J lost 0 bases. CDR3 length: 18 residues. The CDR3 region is CSVKTSEAPPSSYNEQFF. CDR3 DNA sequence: TGCAGCGTCAAGACTAGCGAGGCCCCTCCGAGCTCCTACAATGAGCAGTTCTTC.

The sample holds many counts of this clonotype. The CDR3 DNA sequence: TGTGCCATCAGTGATTCCCTCGCAGGGGGCCGGCACACCATATATTTT. It encodes CAISDSLAGGRHTIYF. This chain connects TRBV10-3 to TRBJ1-3; 8 nucleotides match TRBD1. V lost 3 bases to trimming and J lost 8 bases; unmatched junction nucleotides: 12. The CDR3 contains 16 residues. Looked up from germline, CDR1 is ENHRY and CDR2 is SYGVKD.

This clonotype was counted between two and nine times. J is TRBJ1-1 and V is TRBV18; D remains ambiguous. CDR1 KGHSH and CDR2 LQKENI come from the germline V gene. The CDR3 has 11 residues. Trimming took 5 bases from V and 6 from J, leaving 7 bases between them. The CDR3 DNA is TGTGCCAGCTCAGGGGAAGCTGAAGCTTTCTTT. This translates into CASSGEAEAFF.

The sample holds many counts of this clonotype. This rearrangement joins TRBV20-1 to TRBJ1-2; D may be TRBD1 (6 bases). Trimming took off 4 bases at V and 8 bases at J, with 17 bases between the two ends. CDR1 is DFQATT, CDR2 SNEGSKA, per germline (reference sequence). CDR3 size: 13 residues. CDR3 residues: CSATPPGGEGYTF. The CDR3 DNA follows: TGCAGTGCTACCCCCCCGGGGGGCGAAGGCTACACCTTC.

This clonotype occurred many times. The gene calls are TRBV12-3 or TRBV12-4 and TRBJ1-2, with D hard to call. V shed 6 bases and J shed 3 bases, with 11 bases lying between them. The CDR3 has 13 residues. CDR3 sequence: CASSLWLDYGYTF. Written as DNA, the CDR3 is TGTGCCAGCAGCTTGTGGCTAGACTATGGCTACACCTTC.